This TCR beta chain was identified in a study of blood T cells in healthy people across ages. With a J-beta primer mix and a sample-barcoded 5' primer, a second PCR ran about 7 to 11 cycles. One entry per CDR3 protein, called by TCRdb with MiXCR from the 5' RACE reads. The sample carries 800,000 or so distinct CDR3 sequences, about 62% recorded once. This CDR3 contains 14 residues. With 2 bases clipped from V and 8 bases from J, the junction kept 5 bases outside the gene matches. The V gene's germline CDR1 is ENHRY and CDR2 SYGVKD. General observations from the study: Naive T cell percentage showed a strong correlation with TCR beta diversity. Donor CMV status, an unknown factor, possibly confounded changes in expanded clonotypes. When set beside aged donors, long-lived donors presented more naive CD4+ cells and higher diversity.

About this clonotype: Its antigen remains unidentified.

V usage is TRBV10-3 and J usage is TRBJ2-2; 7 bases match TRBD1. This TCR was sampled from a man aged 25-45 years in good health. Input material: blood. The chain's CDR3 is CAISEKTGRGELFF. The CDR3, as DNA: TGTGCCATCAGTGAGAAGACAGGGAGAGGGGAGCTGTTTTTT.